This T cell receptor (beta chain) came from a study of T cells in Graves' hyperthyroidism and ophthalmopathy. Study-wide findings and caveats: Ophthalmopathy was model-predicted a median approximately 6.9 months pre-onset. Using 13 V-J features, a model discriminated ophthalmopathy from stable hyperthyroidism.

The germline CDR1 and CDR2 sequences are MNHNS and SASEGT. The CDR3 is 15 residues long. V lost 5 bases, J lost 3 bases, and 10 bases stayed unmatched. The sample holds many counts of this clonotype. The antigen is not known. Ophthalmopathy patients showed a Clinical Activity Score of at least 3, NOSPECS grade of at least 4 and duration under 3 months. Roughly 9.1 ml of fresh peripheral blood supplied the PBMCs. RNA transcripts served as the template for amplifying TCR beta CDR3 regions. The TCR CDR3 first-round RT-PCR relied on the HTBI primer set. TCRdb processed the multiplex PCR reads anew with MiXCR; each CDR3 protein has one entry. The sample holds around 620,000 distinct CDR3 sequences, 14% seen once.

This chain uses TRBV6-1 with TRBJ2-7; 7 positions match TRBD2. The clonotype comes from a woman aged 18-35 years with Graves' ophthalmopathy. The specimen sequenced was blood. In DNA, the CDR3 is TGTGCCAGCAGTCCAGCGGGGCAAACAGGCTACGAGCAGTACTTC. Amino acids: CASSPAGQTGYEQYF.